What follows are 32 T cell receptor beta chains derived from one specimen sequenced in a study of regulatory T cells in long-lasting Graves disease. According to the study, TCR beta libraries were built with iRepertoire HTBI primers and CDR3-region Arm-PCR. One entry per CDR3 protein, called by TCRdb with MiXCR from the multiplex PCR reads. The sample includes some 220,000 distinct CDR3 sequences, roughly 19% of them seen just once. Indicated time point: newly diagnosed GD, antithyroid drugs for less than 3 months. Extracted PBMC RNA gave rise to the TCR library. These data also formed part of another study, on T cells in Graves' hyperthyroidism and ophthalmopathy.

The sample in question was peripheral blood mononuclear cells (PBMCs), obtained at new diagnosis, from a patient treated with antithyroid drugs. Receptors originate from a woman in her twenties or thirties with Graves disease.

Notes on this clonotype: A read error is the likely source, as a far larger clone sits one nucleotide away. The chain links TRBV7-9 to TRBJ1-5; TRBD1 agrees at 12 bases. CDR1 is SEHNR, CDR2 FQNEAQ, per germline (reference sequence). The CDR3 is made up of 17 amino acids. The CDR3 sequence: CASTGTGGRRGNQPEHF. The CDR3 DNA reads TGTGCCAGCACCGGGACAGGGGGCAGACGGGGCAATCAGCCCGAGCATTTT.

This clonotype was observed at least ten times. The genes are TRBV5-1 and TRBJ2-2, with no clear D. This CDR3 has 14 residues. V was cut by 0 bases and J by 1 base, with 4 bases left in between. Germline CDR1 is SGHRS and CDR2 is YFSETQ. In nucleotides, the CDR3 is TGCGCCAGCAGCTTGGCTATGAACACCGGGGAGCTGTTTTTT. Encoded protein: CASSLAMNTGELFF.

There are many counts of this clonotype. The V call is TRBV6-1, the J call TRBJ2-7; 9 nucleotides align to TRBD2. Germline CDR1 MNHNS, CDR2 SASEGT. This CDR3 spans 14 amino acids. J gave up 2 bases and V 6 bases, and 5 bases lay outside the gene matches. CDR3 sequence: CASSSSGIAYEQYF. In DNA, the CDR3 is TGTGCCAGCAGCTCTAGCGGGATCGCCTACGAGCAGTACTTC.

The rearrangement joins TRBV20-1 to TRBJ1-1; TRBD1 matches 8 bases. The trim removed 5 bases at V and 0 bases at J, leaving 11 bases unmatched. Germline V gene sequence: CDR1 DFQATT, CDR2 SNEGSKA (reference sequence). The CDR3 is 16 amino acids. CDR3 DNA sequence: TGCAGTGCTGAGAAAAGGAGGGACAGGCTGAACACTGAAGCTTTCTTT. Translating gives CSAEKRRDRLNTEAFF.

This clonotype was observed many times. The genes are TRBV14 and TRBJ1-3; D remains ambiguous. Deletions cut 4 bases from V and 2 bases from J, with 12 bases between. The germline V gene has CDR1 SGHDN and CDR2 FVKESK. The CDR3 extends over 15 amino acids. CDR3 region: CASSLQLAPGNTIYF. CDR3 sequence (DNA): TGTGCCAGCAGCCTTCAACTTGCCCCTGGAAACACCATATATTTT. Variable domain in full (rest from reference TRBV14 and TRBJ1-3): EAGVTQFPSHSVIEKGQTVTLRCDPISGHDNLYWYRRVMGKEIKFLLHFVKESKQDESGMPNNRFLAERTGGTYSTLKVQPAELEDSGVYFCASSLQLAPGNTIYFGEGSWLTVV.

There are many counts of this clonotype. This chain uses TRBV12-3 or TRBV12-4 with TRBJ2-5, with D possibly matching TRBD1 (5 bases). The CDR3 contains 14 residues. V was trimmed by 6 bases and J by 4 bases, leaving 15 bases between them. As DNA, the CDR3 is TGTGCCAGCAGACAGGCCAATACCCGAGAGACCCAGTACTTC. Its translation: CASRQANTRETQYF.

The chain joins TRBV4-1 to TRBJ1-2; perhaps TRBD1 as D (6 bases). The CDR3 totals 14 residues. CDR1 is MGHRA, CDR2 YSYEKL, per germline. V lost 6 bases and J lost 6, with 17 bases in between. CDR3 in DNA: TGCGCCAGCAGATCGGCAGGGGCGAAGGATGGCTACACCTTC. Amino acid sequence: CASRSAGAKDGYTF.

This clonotype was observed many times. The gene calls are TRBV3-1 and TRBJ1-1; 7 positions agree with TRBD1. This CDR3 region has 13 residues. The trim removed 6 bases at V and 3 bases at J, leaving 4 bases unmatched. CDR1 and CDR2 from the germline V gene are LGHDT and YNNKEL (reference sequence). CDR3 amino acids: CASRGRGHTEAFF. The CDR3 nucleotides read TGTGCCAGCAGGGGGAGGGGGCACACTGAAGCTTTCTTT.

This clonotype was recorded at least ten times. The gene calls are TRBV24-1 and TRBJ2-1; 15 bases line up with TRBD2. Germline loops: CDR1 KGHDR, CDR2 SFDVKD. This CDR3 contains 17 residues. V dropped 3 bases and J dropped 10; count of bases not matched to a gene: 9. The CDR3 protein is CATSDRGEGTSGREQFF. As DNA, the CDR3 is TGTGCCACCAGTGATAGGGGGGAGGGGACTAGCGGGAGGGAGCAGTTCTTC.

This chain joins TRBV12-5 and TRBJ1-5; the D gene is possibly TRBD1 (5 bases). The germline V gene has CDR1 LGHNT and CDR2 FRNRAP. Deletions cut 0 bases from V and 0 bases from J, with 9 bases between. The CDR3 spans 16 residues. The CDR3 loop reads CASGLVPGVSNQPQHF. The CDR3 DNA follows: TGTGCTAGTGGTTTGGTACCGGGGGTTAGCAATCAGCCCCAGCATTTT.

There are many counts of this clonotype. In DNA form, the CDR3 reads TGTGCCAGCAGCTTGGTATCCCTTCCAGATACGCAGTATTTT. Protein product: CASSLVSLPDTQYF. The chain links TRBV5-4 to TRBJ2-3, with D unresolved. CDR3 length equals 14 residues. V was pared by 0 bases and J by 4 bases, with 9 bases between. CDR1 is SGHNT and CDR2 is YYREEE in the germline V gene (reference sequence). Full variable domain (missing parts from reference TRBV5-4 and TRBJ2-3): ETGVTQSPTHLIKTRGQQVTLRCSSQSGHNTVSWYQQALGQGPQFIFQYYREEENGRGNFPPRFSGLQFPNYSSELNVNALELDDSALYLCASSLVSLPDTQYFGPGTRLTVL.

The chain has TRBV27 and TRBJ2-2; a possible D gene is TRBD2 (5 bases). The CDR3 is 14 amino acids. With 4 bases removed from V and 6 bases from J, the gap between germline ends came to 12 bases. Germline CDR1 and CDR2: MNHEY and SMNVEV (reference sequence). CDR3 in DNA: TGTGCCAGCAGTTGGAGTAGCGCAGCCGGGGAGCTGTTTTTT. Its translation: CASSWSSAAGELFF.

This clonotype has ten or more counts. V and J are TRBV5-1 and TRBJ1-1; D uncertain. V lost 0 bases to trimming and J lost 0 bases, with 9 bases between them. The length of the CDR3 is 15 residues. Germline lookup yields CDR1 SGHRS and CDR2 YFSETQ. The CDR3 sequence: CASSLEWSMNTEAFF. The CDR3 nucleotides are TGCGCCAGCAGCTTGGAATGGTCGATGAACACTGAAGCTTTCTTT.

The genes are TRBV7-6 and TRBJ2-6; D is perhaps TRBD1 (5 bases). Trimming took off 3 bases at V and 3 bases at J, with 15 bases between the two ends. CDR1 is SGHVS, CDR2 FNYEAQ, per germline. CDR3 length: 17 amino acids. CDR3: CASSFGMAGYGANVLTF. The DNA of the CDR3 is TGTGCCAGCAGCTTTGGCATGGCAGGGTATGGGGCCAACGTCCTGACTTTC. Full variable domain (rest looked up from reference TRBV7-6 and TRBJ2-6): GAGVSQSPRYKVTKRGQDVALRCDPISGHVSLYWYRQALGQGPEFLTYFNYEAQQDKSGLPNDRFSAERPEGSISTLTIQRTEQRDSAMYRCASSFGMAGYGANVLTFGAGSRLTVL.

This clonotype was found many times. The chain has TRBV10-3 and TRBJ1-5; weak D call: TRBD1 (5 bases). This CDR3 is 13 amino acids long. CDR1 is ENHRY and CDR2 is SYGVKD in the germline V gene. Trimming took off 10 bases at V and 3 bases at J, with 13 bases between the two ends. The CDR3 DNA follows: TGTGCCACCGGGACGTCCGTCAATCAGCCCCAGCATTTT. Protein sequence: CATGTSVNQPQHF.

This clonotype was seen many times. The chain employs TRBV9 and TRBJ2-3; TRBD1 aligns across 9 bases. Unmatched junction bases numbered 7, after V lost 3 bases and J lost 5 bases. The CDR3 length is 15 residues. Per the germline V gene, CDR1 is SGDLS and CDR2 is YYNGEE. The CDR3 nucleotides read TGTGCCAGCAGCGCGGACAGGGGTTGGGGAGATACGCAGTATTTT. Amino acids: CASSADRGWGDTQYF.

The V gene is TRBV28, the J gene TRBJ2-7; either TRBD1 or TRBD2 may fit D (6 bases each). This CDR3 is built from 15 residues. The germline CDR1 and CDR2 sequences are MDHEN and SYDVKM. V was trimmed by 7 bases and J by 1 base, leaving 17 bases between them. DNA of the CDR3: TGTGCCAGCAAATCGGCCAGGGGACTTTCCTACGAGCAGTACTTC. Translated, it gives CASKSARGLSYEQYF.

This clonotype was observed many times. This sequence joins TRBV20-1 and TRBJ2-3; TRBD1 might be the D (6 bases). The CDR3 length is 16 residues. Germline V gene lookup returns CDR1 DFQATT and CDR2 SNEGSKA (reference sequence). Trimming took off 1 base at V and 0 bases at J, with 14 bases between the two ends. Here the CDR3 reads CSARAGRRGSTDTQYF. The CDR3 region has the DNA TGCAGTGCTAGAGCTGGGCGCAGGGGAAGCACAGATACGCAGTATTTT.

This clonotype was observed at least ten times. CDR3 residues: CATSPGTGLAGELFF. The DNA for the CDR3 is TGTGCCACCAGTCCTGGGACAGGTCTAGCCGGGGAGCTGTTTTTT. The chain carries TRBV24-1 and TRBJ2-2; the match to TRBD1 covers 8 bases. The CDR3 contains 15 residues. V shed 6 bases, J shed 6 bases, and the junction held 8 bases outside the gene matches. Germline CDR1 and CDR2: KGHDR and SFDVKD.

This clonotype came up many times. The chain carries TRBV20-1 and TRBJ1-6, with D possibly TRBD1 on 6 matching bases. V lost 3 bases and J 7 bases, leaving 10 bases between the germline ends. The CDR3 extends over 13 amino acids. Germline V gene data show CDR1 as DFQATT and CDR2 as SNEGSKA (reference sequence). In nucleotides, the CDR3 is TGCAGTGCTAGGGGGCAGGGGAATTCACCCCTCCACTTT. Translation: CSARGQGNSPLHF.

This clonotype has at least ten counts. The chain employs TRBV6-1 and TRBJ2-7; D is perhaps TRBD1 (5 bases). Trimming stripped 4 bases from V and 1 base from J, with 14 bases between. Germline V CDR1 and CDR2: MNHNS, SASEGT. The CDR3 is 15 amino acids. The chain's CDR3 is CASSGQITISYEQYF. CDR3 bases: TGTGCCAGCAGTGGACAGATCACGATATCCTACGAGCAGTACTTC.

This clonotype was seen a handful of times. V is TRBV19 and J is TRBJ2-1; 7 bases map to TRBD2. V dropped 5 bases and J dropped 6; count of bases not matched to a gene: 10. CDR1 is LNHDA, CDR2 SQIVND, per germline (reference sequence). This CDR3 has 15 residues. CDR3 protein: CASSLREAGFNEQFF. In nucleotides, the CDR3 is TGTGCCAGTAGTCTGAGGGAAGCGGGATTCAATGAGCAGTTCTTC.

At least ten counts were recorded for this clonotype. The chain couples TRBV3-1 to TRBJ1-1; 8 bases are shared with TRBD1. In germline, CDR1 is LGHDT, CDR2 YNNKEL (reference sequence). CDR3 length equals 13 residues. Trimming cost V 3 bases and J 3 bases; bases outside gene matches: 0. CDR3 DNA: TGTGCCAGCAGCCAGGACAGGGACACTGAAGCTTTCTTT. Translation: CASSQDRDTEAFF.

This clonotype has at least ten counts. The chain combines TRBV11-2 with TRBJ2-7, with TRBD1 matching 7 bases. Losses at the gene ends were 6 bases for V and 5 bases for J; bases not matched to a gene: 13. Germline CDR1 and CDR2: SGHAT and FQNNGV. The CDR3 has 15 residues. CDR3 sequence reads: CASRHNPGQQHEQYF. For the CDR3, the DNA is TGTGCCAGCAGACACAATCCGGGACAGCAGCACGAGCAGTACTTC.

This clonotype was seen at least ten times. V and J are TRBV5-6 and TRBJ2-7; 7 positions agree with TRBD2. CDR1 is SGHDT and CDR2 is YYEEEE in the germline V gene. The V segment lost 1 base and the J segment 2 bases; nucleotides outside the gene matches: 12. CDR3 size: 17 residues. The DNA for the CDR3 is TGTGCCAGCAGCTTGAGGGGCGGGCGGGGGACCACCTACGAGCAGTACTTC. Its translation is CASSLRGGRGTTYEQYF.

This clonotype came up many times. The V call is TRBV3-1, the J call TRBJ1-6; D call uncertain. V dropped 1 base and J dropped 6 bases, with 16 bases sitting between them. Germline V gene data show CDR1 as LGHDT and CDR2 as YNNKEL (reference sequence). This CDR3 is 17 amino acids long. Here the CDR3 reads CASSQGNGFGVNSPLHF. The CDR3 DNA is TGTGCCAGCAGCCAAGGGAACGGGTTTGGCGTTAATTCACCCCTCCACTTT.

Note on this clonotype: A much larger clone lies one base from this, so it may be a read error. The rearrangement links TRBV7-9 to TRBJ2-5; TRBD1 is a possible D gene (5 bases). Germline CDR1 SEHNR, CDR2 FQNEAQ (reference sequence). CDR3 size: 14 residues. V was clipped by 5 bases and J by 5 bases, with 15 bases between them. CDR3 in DNA: TGTGCCAGCAGCAGTCAGGGATTTAGGGAGACCCAGTACTTC. As protein: CASSSQGFRETQYF.

The chain recombines TRBV27 with TRBJ2-1, with 9 bases aligning to TRBD2. V was clipped by 6 bases and J by 2 bases; unmatched bases: 5. This CDR3 comprises 15 residues. Germline V gene sequence: CDR1 MNHEY, CDR2 SMNVEV (reference sequence). CDR3 residues: CASRPTSGPYNEQFF. CDR3 nucleotides: TGTGCCAGCAGACCCACTAGCGGGCCCTACAATGAGCAGTTCTTC.

The table lists this clonotype with a few counts. At one of its ends the junction is not consistent with the germline gene, which may arise from a read error. The chain combines TRBV15 with TRBJ1-2; D is undetermined. CDR3 size: 16 residues. Germline CDR1 reads LNHNV; CDR2 reads YYDKDF (reference sequence). The CDR3 nucleotides read TGTGCCACCAGCAGAGATCGAATAGCAACTAACTATGGCAACACCTTC. It yields the protein CATSRDRIATNYGNTF.

Remarks on this clonotype: A far larger clone is just one base off, so this is likely a read error. The rearrangement links TRBV2 to TRBJ2-1; 14 positions agree with TRBD2. This CDR3 comprises 19 residues. CDR1 and CDR2 from the germline V gene are SNHLY and FYNNEI. As DNA, the CDR3 is TGTGCCAGCAAAATGACCGGGACTAGCGGGGGCAGCTCCTACGATGAGCAGTTCTTC. This translates into CASKMTGTSGGSSYDEQFF. Drawing the rest from reference TRBV2 and TRBJ2-1, the complete variable domain is EPEVTQTPSHQVTQMGQEVILRCVPISNHLYFYWYRQILGQKVEFLVSFYNNEISEKSEIFDDQFSVERPDGSNFTLKIRSTKLEDSAMYFCASKMTGTSGGSSYDEQFFGPGTRLTVL.

Of note for this clonotype: At one end, the junction sequence differs from germline, possibly due to a read error. The genes are TRBV11-2 and TRBJ1-1, with D possibly matching TRBD1 (5 bases). Germline V CDR1 and CDR2: SGHAT, FQNNGV. The CDR3 contains 13 residues. Here the CDR3 reads CASSLWGYTEAYF. CDR3 coding DNA: TGTGCCAGCAGCTTATGGGGGTACACTGAAGCTTACTTC. Complete variable domain (other parts from reference TRBV11-2 and TRBJ1-1): EAGVAQSPRYKIIEKRQSVAFWCNPISGHATLYWYQQILGQGPKLLIQFQNNGVVDDSQLPKDRFSAERLKGVDSTLKIQPAKLEDSAVYLCASSLWGYTEAYFGQGTRLTVV.

This clonotype was seen many times. V usage is TRBV5-1 and J usage is TRBJ1-2; D may be TRBD1 (5 bases). V was trimmed by 3 bases and J by 2 bases, leaving 11 bases between them. Germline V CDR1 and CDR2: SGHRS, YFSETQ. This CDR3 has 14 amino acids. DNA of the CDR3: TGCGCCAGCAGCTACGACAGTGCCAACTATGGCTACACCTTC. It yields the protein CASSYDSANYGYTF.